These T cell receptor beta chains were read from a single sample in a study of metastatic and nonmetastatic thyroid tumors. MiXCR re-clonotyped the PCR reads for TCRdb. The repertoire holds some 15,000 clones, with roughly 12% as singletons. Sequencing input: blood. The receptor source for this set is a female donor with papillary thyroid cancer or a benign thyroid nodule (not recorded which). Some clones in this sample may be carry-over from other donors' samples. CDR3s leave out the opening cysteine and the closing phenylalanine or tryptophan. The order of the fields is clone size, V gene, J gene, CDR3 protein. Clone sizes are given selectively: once, few, many, or a class where the clone is expanded.

>NA|TRBV4-2|TRBJ2-3
ASSHWRALTDTQY
>many|TRBV7-8|TRBJ1-2
ASSGLDTRGGYT
>many|TRBV7-3|TRBJ1-1
ASSLSGQGGTEAF
>medium-sized|TRBV6-1|TRBJ2-1
ASRPLALNEQF
>many|TRBV18|TRBJ1-2
ASSQQTDYGYT
>NA|TRBV5-1|TRBJ2-5
ASSFVPGRGETQY
>medium-sized|TRBV28|TRBJ1-5
ASSPKGYYSNQPQH
>many|TRBV30|TRBJ1-6
ACSEGGSRSYNSPLH
>medium-sized|TRBV28|TRBJ2-7
ASRSGTGVAEQY
>medium-sized|TRBV12-3/TRBV12-4|TRBJ1-2
ATGQGARGYT
>many|TRBV30|TRBJ1-5
AWAPGINQPQH
>NA|TRBV28|TRBJ2-1
ASAGPGEGSGNEQF
>many|TRBV7-9|TRBJ1-6
ASRPQGQINSPLH
>many|TRBV29-1|TRBJ2-1
SVKLAGNEQF
>many|TRBV5-1|TRBJ2-1
ASSSTSGVVNEQF
>many|TRBV7-9|TRBJ2-1
ASRIEESDEQF
>many|TRBV11-2|TRBJ2-7
ASSPLEQASASSYEQY
>many|TRBV4-1|TRBJ1-1
ASSQDSAEGEAF
>many|TRBV14|TRBJ2-2
ASSQQYANTGELF
>NA|TRBV7-9|TRBJ2-2
ASSSDRNTGELF
>medium-sized|TRBV19|TRBJ2-7
ASSIVPDSYEQY
>NA|TRBV6-1|TRBJ2-3
ASSEEVGRGTDTQY
>medium-sized|TRBV27|TRBJ1-6
ASSLGTVGNSPLH
>medium-sized|TRBV28|TRBJ2-5
ASRTRRAYQETQY
>many|TRBV3-1|TRBJ2-7
ASSRTAAYEQY